This TCR beta chain was obtained from a study of control samples from healthy donors and cancer patients. CDR1 and CDR2 (germline): MDHEN, SYDVKM. This CDR3 region has 14 residues. J was trimmed by 7 bases and V by 6 bases; bases with no gene match: 4. The method was immunoSEQ multiplex PCR; TCRdb's version includes in-frame clones alone and lacks a portion of them. The sample shows around 150,000 clones, over 85% of them seen only once. The TCR sequence derives from a man aged 25-40 years in good health. Sequencing used blood. The rearrangement joins TRBV28 to TRBJ1-6; 9 nucleotides match TRBD1. CDR3 sequence (DNA): TGTGCCAGCAGACCAGGACAGGGGAATTCACCCCTCCACTTT. It encodes CASRPGQGNSPLHF.